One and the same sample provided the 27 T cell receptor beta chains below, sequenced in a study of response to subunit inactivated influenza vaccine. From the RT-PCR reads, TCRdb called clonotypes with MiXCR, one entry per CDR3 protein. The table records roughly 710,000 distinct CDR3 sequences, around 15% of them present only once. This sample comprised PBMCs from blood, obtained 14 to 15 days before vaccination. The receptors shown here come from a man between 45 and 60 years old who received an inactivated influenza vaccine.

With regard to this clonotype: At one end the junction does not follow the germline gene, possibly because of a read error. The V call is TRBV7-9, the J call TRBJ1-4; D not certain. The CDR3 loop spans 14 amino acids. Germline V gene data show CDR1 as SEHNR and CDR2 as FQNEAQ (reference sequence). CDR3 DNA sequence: TGTGCCAGCAGCTTAGCGAGGACTAATGAAATACTGTTTTTT. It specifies CASSLARTNEILFF.

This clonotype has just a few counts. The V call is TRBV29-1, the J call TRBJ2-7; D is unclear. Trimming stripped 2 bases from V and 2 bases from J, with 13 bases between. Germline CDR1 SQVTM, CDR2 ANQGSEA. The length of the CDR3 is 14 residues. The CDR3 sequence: CSVEKTGPTYEQYF. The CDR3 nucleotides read TGCAGCGTTGAAAAAACCGGGCCAACCTACGAGCAGTACTTC.

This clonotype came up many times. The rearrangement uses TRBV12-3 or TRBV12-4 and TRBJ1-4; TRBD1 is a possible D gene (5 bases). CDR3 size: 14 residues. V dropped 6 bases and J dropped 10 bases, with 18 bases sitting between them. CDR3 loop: CASSIKGAPPKLFF. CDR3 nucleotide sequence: TGTGCCAGCAGCATCAAAGGGGCGCCGCCAAAACTGTTTTTT.

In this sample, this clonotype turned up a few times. The CDR3 DNA sequence: TGTGCCAGCAGCCCGTTTTCCCACTCCTACAATGAGCAGTTCTTC. The encoded protein is CASSPFSHSYNEQFF. V is TRBV7-2 and J is TRBJ2-1; D uncertain. The CDR3 sequence is 15 residues long. V lost 5 bases and J lost 0, with 11 bases in between. Per the germline V gene, CDR1 is SGHTA and CDR2 is FQGNSA.

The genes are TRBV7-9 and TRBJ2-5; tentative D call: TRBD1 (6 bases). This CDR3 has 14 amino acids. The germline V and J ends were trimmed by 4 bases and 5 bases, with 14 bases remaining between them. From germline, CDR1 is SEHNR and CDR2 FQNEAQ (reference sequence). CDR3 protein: CASSSTGRVETQYF. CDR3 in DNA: TGTGCCAGCAGCTCTACAGGGCGGGTCGAGACCCAGTACTTC.

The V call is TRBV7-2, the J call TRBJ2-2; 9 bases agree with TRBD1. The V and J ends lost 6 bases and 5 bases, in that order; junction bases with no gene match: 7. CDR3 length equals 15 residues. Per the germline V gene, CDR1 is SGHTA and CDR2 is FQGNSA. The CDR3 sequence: CASSKQGARTGELFF. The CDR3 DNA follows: TGTGCCAGCAGTAAACAGGGGGCACGGACCGGGGAGCTGTTTTTT.

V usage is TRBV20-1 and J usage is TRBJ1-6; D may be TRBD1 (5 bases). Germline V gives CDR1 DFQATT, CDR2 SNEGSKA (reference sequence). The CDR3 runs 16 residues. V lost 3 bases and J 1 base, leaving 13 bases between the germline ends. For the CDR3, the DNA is TGCAGTGCTAGGGCCGGGGGTTCATCCTATAATTCACCCCTCCACTTT. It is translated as CSARAGGSSYNSPLHF.

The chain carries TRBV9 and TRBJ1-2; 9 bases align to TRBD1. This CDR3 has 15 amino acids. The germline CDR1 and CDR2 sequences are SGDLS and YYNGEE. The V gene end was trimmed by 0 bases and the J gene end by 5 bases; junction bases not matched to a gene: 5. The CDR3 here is CASSVDQDRGYGYTF. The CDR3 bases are TGTGCCAGCAGCGTAGACCAGGACAGGGGTTATGGCTACACCTTC.

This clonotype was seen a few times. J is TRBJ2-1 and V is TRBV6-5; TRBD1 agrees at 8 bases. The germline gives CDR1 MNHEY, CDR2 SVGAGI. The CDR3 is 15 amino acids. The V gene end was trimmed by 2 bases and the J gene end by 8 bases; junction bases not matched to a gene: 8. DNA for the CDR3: TGTGCCAGCAGTTACCCCCAGGGGGCATCACATGAGCAGTTCTTC. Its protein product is CASSYPQGASHEQFF.

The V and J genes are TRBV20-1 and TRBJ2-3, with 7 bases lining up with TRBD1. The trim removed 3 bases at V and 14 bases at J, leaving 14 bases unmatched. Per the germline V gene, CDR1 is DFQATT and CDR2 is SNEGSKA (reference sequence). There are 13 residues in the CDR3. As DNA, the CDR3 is TGCAGTGCTAGGGGGCAGACAGGGAATGTTGCGTATTTT. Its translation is CSARGQTGNVAYF.

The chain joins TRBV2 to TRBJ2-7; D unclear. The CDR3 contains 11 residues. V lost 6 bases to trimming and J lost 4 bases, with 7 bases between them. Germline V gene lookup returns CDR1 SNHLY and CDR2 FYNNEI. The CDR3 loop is CASRAYYEQYF. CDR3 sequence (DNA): TGTGCCAGCAGGGCCTATTACGAGCAGTACTTC. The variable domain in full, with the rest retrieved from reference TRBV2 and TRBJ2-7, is EPEVTQTPSHQVTQMGQEVILRCVPISNHLYFYWYRQILGQKVEFLVSFYNNEISEKSEIFDDQFSVERPDGSNFTLKIRSTKLEDSAMYFCASRAYYEQYFGPGTRLTVT.

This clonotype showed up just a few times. The CDR3 here is CASRTSGVYGETQYF. Here the CDR3 DNA reads TGTGCCAGTAGAACTAGCGGGGTTTACGGAGAGACCCAGTACTTC. The chain uses TRBV28 and TRBJ2-5; 10 nucleotides align to TRBD2. This CDR3 has 15 residues. V shed 9 bases, J shed 4 bases, and the junction held 11 bases outside the gene matches. The germline V gene has CDR1 MDHEN and CDR2 SYDVKM. Variable domain in full (rest from reference TRBV28 and TRBJ2-5): DVKVTQSSRYLVKRTGEKVFLECVQDMDHENMFWYRQDPGLGLRLIYFSYDVKMKEKGDIPEGYSVSREKKERFSLILESASTNQTSMYLCASRTSGVYGETQYFGPGTRLLVL.

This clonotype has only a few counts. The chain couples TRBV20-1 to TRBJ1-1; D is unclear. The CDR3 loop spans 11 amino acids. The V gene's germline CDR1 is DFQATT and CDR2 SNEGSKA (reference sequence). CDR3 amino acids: CSIPLRFEAFF. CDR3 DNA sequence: TGCAGCATACCGTTAAGGTTTGAAGCTTTCTTT.

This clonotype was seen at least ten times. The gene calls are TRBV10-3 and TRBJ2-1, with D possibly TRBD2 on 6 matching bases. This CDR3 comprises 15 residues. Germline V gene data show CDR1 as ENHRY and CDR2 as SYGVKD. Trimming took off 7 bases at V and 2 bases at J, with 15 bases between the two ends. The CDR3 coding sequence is TGTGCCATCACACCGCGGGACGGTACCTACAATGAGCAGTTCTTC. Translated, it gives CAITPRDGTYNEQFF.

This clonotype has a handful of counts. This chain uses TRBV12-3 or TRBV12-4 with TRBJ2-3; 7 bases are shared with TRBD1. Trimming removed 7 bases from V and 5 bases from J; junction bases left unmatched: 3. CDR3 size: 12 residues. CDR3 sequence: CASTSGGDTQYF. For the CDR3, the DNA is TGTGCCAGCACCTCAGGGGGAGATACGCAGTATTTT.

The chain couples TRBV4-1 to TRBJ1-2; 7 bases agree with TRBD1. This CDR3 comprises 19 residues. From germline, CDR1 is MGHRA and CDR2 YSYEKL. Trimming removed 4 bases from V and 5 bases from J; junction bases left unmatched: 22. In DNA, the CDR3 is TGCGCCAGCAGCCGTTCTGGGTTAGGGGGCGCCGATGTAGAATATGGCTACACCTTC. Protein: CASSRSGLGGADVEYGYTF.

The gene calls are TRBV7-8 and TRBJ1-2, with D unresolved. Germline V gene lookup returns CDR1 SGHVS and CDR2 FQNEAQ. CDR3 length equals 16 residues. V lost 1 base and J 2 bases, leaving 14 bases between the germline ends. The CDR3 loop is CASSLVIGTVNYGYTF. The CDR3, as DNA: TGTGCCAGCAGCTTAGTTATCGGTACAGTGAACTATGGCTACACCTTC.

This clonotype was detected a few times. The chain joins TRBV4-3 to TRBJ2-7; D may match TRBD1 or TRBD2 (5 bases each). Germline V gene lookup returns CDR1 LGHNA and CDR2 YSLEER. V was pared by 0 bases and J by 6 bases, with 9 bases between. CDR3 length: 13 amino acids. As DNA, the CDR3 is TGCGCCAGCAGCCAAGAGGCAGGGAGCGAGCAGTACTTC. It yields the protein CASSQEAGSEQYF.

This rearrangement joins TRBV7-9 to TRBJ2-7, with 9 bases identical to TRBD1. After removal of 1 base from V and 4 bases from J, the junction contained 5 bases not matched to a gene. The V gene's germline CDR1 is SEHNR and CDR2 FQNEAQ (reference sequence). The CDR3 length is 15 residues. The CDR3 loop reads CASSLVGTGSYEQYF. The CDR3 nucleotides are TGTGCCAGCAGCTTAGTGGGGACAGGGTCGTACGAGCAGTACTTC.

CDR3 nucleotide sequence: TGCGCCAGCAGCGCGCGGAGCACAGATACGCAGTATTTT. This codes for CASSARSTDTQYF. The chain is built from TRBV5-1 and TRBJ2-3, with no clear D. Germline V gene data show CDR1 as SGHRS and CDR2 as YFSETQ. V lost 4 bases to trimming and J lost 0 bases, with 6 bases between them. This CDR3 comprises 13 residues.

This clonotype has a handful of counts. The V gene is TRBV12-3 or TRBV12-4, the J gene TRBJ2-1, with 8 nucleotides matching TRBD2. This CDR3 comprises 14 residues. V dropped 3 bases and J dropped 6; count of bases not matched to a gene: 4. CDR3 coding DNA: TGTGCCAGCAGTTTTCCGGGGGGGCCCAATGAGCAGTTCTTC. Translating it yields CASSFPGGPNEQFF.

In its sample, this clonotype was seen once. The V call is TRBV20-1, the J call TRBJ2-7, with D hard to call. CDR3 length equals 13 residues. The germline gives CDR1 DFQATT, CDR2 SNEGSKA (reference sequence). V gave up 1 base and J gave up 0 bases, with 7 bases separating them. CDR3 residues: CSARGWSSYEQYF. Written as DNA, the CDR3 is TGCAGTGCTAGAGGGTGGAGCTCCTACGAGCAGTACTTC.

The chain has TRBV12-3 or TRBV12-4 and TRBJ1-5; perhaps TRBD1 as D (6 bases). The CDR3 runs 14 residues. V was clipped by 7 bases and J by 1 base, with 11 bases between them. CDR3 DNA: TGTGCCAGCACCACAGGGTTAAGCAATCAGCCCCAGCATTTT. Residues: CASTTGLSNQPQHF.

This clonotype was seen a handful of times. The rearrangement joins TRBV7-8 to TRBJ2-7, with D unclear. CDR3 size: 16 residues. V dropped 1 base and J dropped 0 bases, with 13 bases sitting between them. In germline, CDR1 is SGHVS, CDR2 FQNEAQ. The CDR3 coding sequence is TGTGCCAGCAGCTTAGTAGGGTCACGAAGCTCCTACGAGCAGTACTTC. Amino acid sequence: CASSLVGSRSSYEQYF.

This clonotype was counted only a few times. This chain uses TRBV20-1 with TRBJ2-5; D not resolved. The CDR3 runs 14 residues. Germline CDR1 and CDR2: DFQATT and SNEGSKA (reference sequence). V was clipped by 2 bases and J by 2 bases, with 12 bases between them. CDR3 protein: CSARSNDKQETQYF. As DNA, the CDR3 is TGCAGTGCTAGATCAAATGACAAACAAGAGACCCAGTACTTC.

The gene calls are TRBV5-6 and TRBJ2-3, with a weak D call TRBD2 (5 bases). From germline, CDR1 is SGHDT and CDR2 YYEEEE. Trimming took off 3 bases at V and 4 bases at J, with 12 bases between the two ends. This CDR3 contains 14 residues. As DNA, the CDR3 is TGTGCCAGCAGCTCCGTCAGGCGGGCAGATACGCAGTATTTT. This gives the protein CASSSVRRADTQYF. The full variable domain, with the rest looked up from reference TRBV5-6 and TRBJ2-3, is DAGVTQSPTHLIKTRGQQVTLRCSPKSGHDTVSWYQQALGQGPQFIFQYYEEEERQRGNFPDRFSGHQFPNYSSELNVNALLLGDSALYLCASSSVRRADTQYFGPGTRLTVL.

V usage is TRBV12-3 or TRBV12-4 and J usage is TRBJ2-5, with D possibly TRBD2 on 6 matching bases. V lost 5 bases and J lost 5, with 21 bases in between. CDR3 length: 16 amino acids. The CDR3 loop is CASSTTLAIVGETQYF. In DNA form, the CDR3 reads TGTGCCAGCAGTACCACACTAGCCATCGTTGGTGAGACCCAGTACTTC.